The next 29 T cell receptor beta chains were all read from a single sample in a study of T cell responses to AZD1222 COVID-19 vaccine. TCRdb's copy holds only in-frame clones and misses some; the assay was immunoSEQ multiplex PCR. The profile shows roughly 190,000 clones, roughly 93% of them singletons. Sequencing used peripheral blood, obtained on day 0 of AZD1222 vaccination. These receptors were taken from an adult in good health.

This chain joins TRBV2 and TRBJ2-3, with D perhaps matching TRBD1 or TRBD2 (6 bases each). Between the trimmed V and J ends, which lost 3 bases and 4 bases, there was a span of 14 bases. Germline loops: CDR1 SNHLY, CDR2 FYNNEI. CDR3 length: 15 residues. CDR3 sequence: CASSEEGRGPDTQYF. CDR3 bases: TGTGCCAGCAGTGAGGAGGGCAGGGGCCCAGATACGCAGTATTTT.

The gene calls are TRBV7-2 and TRBJ2-6; no definite D call. Germline assignment: CDR1 SGHTA and CDR2 FQGNSA. V was cut by 1 base and J by 4 bases, with 14 bases left in between. The CDR3 runs 17 residues. The CDR3 reads CASSLGGNGPGANVLTF. CDR3 nucleotides: TGTGCCAGCAGCTTAGGTGGGAACGGGCCCGGGGCCAACGTCCTGACTTTC.

The chain is built from TRBV6-6 and TRBJ1-3; no definite D call. The CDR3 sequence is 16 residues long. The germline CDR1 and CDR2 sequences are MNHNY and SVGAGI (reference sequence). Trimming took 2 bases from V and 0 from J, leaving 11 bases between them. The CDR3 spells CASSYPPGSSGNTIYF. The CDR3 DNA sequence: TGTGCCAGCAGTTACCCGCCGGGGAGCTCTGGAAACACCATATATTTT.

This rearrangement joins TRBV9 to TRBJ2-7, with D unresolved. The V end lost 4 bases, the J end lost 0 bases, and 11 bases lay between the germline ends. Germline CDR1 is SGDLS and CDR2 is YYNGEE. This CDR3 comprises 14 residues. CDR3 amino acids: CASSPLEPSYEQYF. The CDR3 region has the DNA TGTGCCAGCAGCCCACTCGAGCCCTCCTACGAGCAGTACTTC.

This chain joins TRBV28 and TRBJ2-3; TRBD2 agrees at 8 bases. Looked up from germline, CDR1 is MDHEN and CDR2 is SYDVKM. V lost 2 bases, J lost 2 bases, and 9 bases stayed unmatched. The CDR3 sequence is 17 residues long. CDR3 coding DNA: TGTGCCAGCAGTTTAGCGGCGGGAGGAGGGTACACAGATACGCAGTATTTT. Its protein is CASSLAAGGGYTDTQYF.

The chain links TRBV28 to TRBJ1-1, with 11 bases identical to TRBD1. V lost 6 bases to trimming and J lost 6 bases; unmatched junction nucleotides: 6. Per germline, CDR1 MDHEN and CDR2 SYDVKM. The CDR3 loop spans 14 amino acids. CDR3 protein: CASRDRGRISEAFF. The CDR3 region has the DNA TGTGCCAGCAGGGACAGGGGGCGAATCTCTGAAGCTTTCTTT.

The rearrangement uses TRBV10-3 and TRBJ2-7; D possibly corresponds to TRBD2 (5 bases). Trimming took 11 bases from V and 6 from J, leaving 11 bases between them. The CDR3 sequence is 10 residues long. CDR1 and CDR2 from the germline V gene are ENHRY and SYGVKD. DNA of the CDR3: TGTGCCGTCGGACTGCGCGAGCAGTACTTC. Translating it yields CAVGLREQYF.

The chain is built from TRBV11-2 and TRBJ2-7; TRBD2 matches at 7 bases. The V segment lost 2 bases and the J segment 6 bases; nucleotides outside the gene matches: 4. Germline loops: CDR1 SGHAT, CDR2 FQNNGV. The CDR3 spans 13 residues. Written as DNA, the CDR3 is TGTGCCAGCAGCTTATCATGGGGGGGCGAGCAGTACTTC. Translated: CASSLSWGGEQYF.

The rearrangement links TRBV9 to TRBJ1-6, with 7 bases aligning to TRBD1. This CDR3 is built from 16 residues. The germline V gene encodes CDR1 SGDLS and CDR2 YYNGEE. Trimming cost V 1 base and J 7 bases; bases outside gene matches: 8. CDR3 in amino acids: CASSVSWDSKNSPLHF. The CDR3 DNA reads TGTGCCAGCAGCGTAAGTTGGGACAGTAAGAATTCACCCCTCCACTTT.

The genes are TRBV6-1 and TRBJ2-7; D unclear. The CDR3 covers 15 residues. Germline-derived CDR1 and CDR2 are MNHNS and SASEGT. Trimming stripped 1 base from V and 1 base from J, with 11 bases between. The CDR3 protein is CASSEVQAKSYEQYF. DNA of the CDR3: TGTGCCAGCAGTGAAGTCCAGGCCAAGTCCTACGAGCAGTACTTC.

The rearrangement links TRBV27 to TRBJ2-5; TRBD2 agrees at 9 bases. The CDR3 runs to 18 residues. V was clipped by 4 bases and J by 1 base; unmatched bases: 13. Germline assignment: CDR1 MNHEY and CDR2 SMNVEV (reference sequence). CDR3 sequence reads: CASSSTRLSGGSQETQYF. The CDR3 DNA follows: TGTGCCAGCAGTTCCACGAGACTGAGCGGGGGGTCCCAAGAGACCCAGTACTTC.

The rearrangement joins TRBV6-5 to TRBJ2-2; no firm D call. Trimming cost V 7 bases and J 6 bases, with 12 bases left between them. Germline V lookup: CDR1 MNHEY, CDR2 SVGAGI. There are 13 residues in the CDR3. The CDR3 nucleotides are TGTGCCAGCAACGACGGAATCCCCGGGGAGCTGTTTTTT. Amino acids: CASNDGIPGELFF.

A single count supports this clone. CDR3 sequence (DNA): TGTGCCAGCAGTTACTCTTCGGGCAGGAACTATGGCTACACCTTC. Amino acid sequence: CASSYSSGRNYGYTF. The chain is built from TRBV6-5 and TRBJ1-2; D call uncertain. The V end was cut by 0 bases, the J end by 2 bases, with 10 bases between. This CDR3 spans 15 amino acids. The V gene's germline CDR1 is MNHEY and CDR2 SVGAGI.

CDR3 bases: TGTGCCAGCAGTCACAACAGGGGGTCCGGGGAGCTGTTTTTT. Amino acid sequence: CASSHNRGSGELFF. J is TRBJ2-2 and V is TRBV6-5, with 8 nucleotides matching TRBD1. This CDR3 comprises 14 residues. Germline CDR1 is MNHEY and CDR2 is SVGAGI. V gave up 5 bases and J gave up 6 bases; unmatched junction bases: 5.

V is TRBV4-1 and J is TRBJ2-3; 12 positions match TRBD2. Germline assignment: CDR1 MGHRA and CDR2 YSYEKL. The ends lost 4 bases at V and 6 bases at J; junction bases unmatched: 5. CDR3 length: 15 residues. The CDR3 sequence: CASSPGLAGTDTQYF. In DNA form, the CDR3 reads TGCGCCAGCAGCCCGGGACTAGCGGGTACGGATACGCAGTATTTT.

The chain employs TRBV2 and TRBJ1-5; perhaps TRBD1 as D (6 bases). CDR1 is SNHLY and CDR2 is FYNNEI in the germline V gene. The CDR3 covers 16 residues. V was shortened by 0 bases and J by 2 bases, with 11 bases between the two germline ends. The CDR3 spells CASSEALRQGNQPQHF. The CDR3 DNA reads as TGTGCCAGCAGTGAAGCGTTGAGACAGGGCAATCAGCCCCAGCATTTT.

In its sample, this clone was seen once. The V and J genes are TRBV18 and TRBJ1-5; D might be TRBD1 (5 bases). The germline V gene has CDR1 KGHSH and CDR2 LQKENI. Deletions cut 2 bases from V and 3 bases from J, with 11 bases between. This CDR3 region has 15 residues. CDR3 in DNA: TGTGCCAGCTCACCAGTGCCGGACACCAATCAGCCCCAGCATTTT. Residues: CASSPVPDTNQPQHF.

The chain links TRBV27 to TRBJ2-7; 9 bases line up with TRBD2. The CDR3 loop spans 18 amino acids. The V gene's germline CDR1 is MNHEY and CDR2 SMNVEV (reference sequence). V lost 6 bases, J lost 5 bases, and 20 bases stayed unmatched. The CDR3 DNA sequence: TGTGCCAGCAGCCGCCCCATCGGGCGGGAGGGCACATCCCACGAGCAGTACTTC. Translating it yields CASSRPIGREGTSHEQYF.

This clone appeared a single time. This chain connects TRBV19 to TRBJ2-5, with 11 bases identical to TRBD2. Germline V gives CDR1 LNHDA, CDR2 SQIVND (reference sequence). This CDR3 has 16 amino acids. The trim removed 2 bases at V and 5 bases at J, leaving 7 bases unmatched. CDR3 in amino acids: CASSISLAGGEETQYF. The CDR3 nucleotides are TGTGCCAGTAGTATATCGCTAGCGGGGGGAGAGGAGACCCAGTACTTC.

The gene calls are TRBV18 and TRBJ1-2, with TRBD1 identical over 8 bases. Trimming cost V 3 bases and J 2 bases; bases outside gene matches: 5. This CDR3 contains 15 residues. CDR1 KGHSH and CDR2 LQKENI come from the germline V gene. CDR3 coding DNA: TGTGCCAGCTCACCGACAGGGGATGGGAACTATGGCTACACCTTC. Its protein product is CASSPTGDGNYGYTF. Full variable domain (missing parts from reference TRBV18 and TRBJ1-2): NAGVMQNPRHLVRRRGQEARLRCSPMKGHSHVYWYRQLPEEGLKFMVYLQKENIIDESGMPKERFSAEFPKEGPSILRIQQVVRGDSAAYFCASSPTGDGNYGYTFGSGTRLTVV.

The CDR3: CASTPLSISLTEAFF. The CDR3 coding sequence is TGTGCCAGCACCCCGCTCAGCATATCTCTCACTGAAGCTTTCTTT. The chain employs TRBV28 and TRBJ1-1; D remains unclear. Trimming shortened V by 7 bases and J by 4 bases, and 19 bases separated the two germline ends. The length of the CDR3 is 15 residues. Germline values: CDR1 MDHEN, CDR2 SYDVKM.

V is TRBV3-1 (or the pseudogene TRBV3-2) and J is TRBJ2-5, with 8 bases identical to TRBD1. Germline CDR1 LGHDT, CDR2 YNNKEL (reference sequence). The CDR3 has 15 amino acids. V shed 3 bases, J shed 4 bases, and the junction held 7 bases outside the gene matches. The CDR3 coding sequence is TGTGCCAGCAGCCATGGAGGCAGGGGGCCAGAGACCCAGTACTTC. Protein product: CASSHGGRGPETQYF.

The chain combines TRBV3-1 (or the pseudogene TRBV3-2) with TRBJ2-3; D gene ambiguous. The CDR3 is 16 amino acids. Trimming pared 0 bases from V and 7 bases from J, leaving 17 bases between. Germline V gene lookup returns CDR1 LGHDT and CDR2 YNNKEL (reference sequence). The CDR3 sequence: CASSQDRTHIQNTQYF. The CDR3 DNA reads TGTGCCAGCAGCCAAGACAGGACCCACATACAGAATACGCAGTATTTT.

The chain carries TRBV5-8 and TRBJ2-3, with D uncertain. CDR3 length equals 13 residues. V shed 2 bases and J shed 2 bases, with 6 bases lying between them. From germline, CDR1 is SGHTS and CDR2 YDEGEE. CDR3 sequence (DNA): TGTGCCAGCAGCTTTGGGCCCACAGATACGCAGTATTTT. This codes for CASSFGPTDTQYF.

This sequence joins TRBV18 and TRBJ1-1; D possibly corresponds to TRBD1 (6 bases). The CDR3 covers 16 residues. Trimming cost V 4 bases and J 4 bases, with 19 bases left between them. Germline values: CDR1 KGHSH, CDR2 LQKENI. CDR3 DNA: TGTGCCAGCTCACGCCCAGTTGGGGGCGAAGGCACTGAAGCTTTCTTT. Residues: CASSRPVGGEGTEAFF.

The chain uses TRBV5-4 and TRBJ1-2; 8 nucleotides align to TRBD1. V shed 4 bases and J 1 base; nucleotides not matched to a gene: 6. Germline V gives CDR1 SGHNT, CDR2 YYREEE (reference sequence). The CDR3 runs to 15 residues. The CDR3 bases are TGTGCCAGCAGCCACCAGACAGGGGTTAACTATGGCTACACCTTC. Translating gives CASSHQTGVNYGYTF.

This sequence joins TRBV7-2 and TRBJ2-3; the match to TRBD2 covers 14 bases. V shed 5 bases and J 7 bases; nucleotides not matched to a gene: 8. Germline values: CDR1 SGHTA, CDR2 FQGNSA. The CDR3 is made up of 16 amino acids. The CDR3 protein is CASSPGLAGAMHTQYF. In DNA form, the CDR3 reads TGTGCCAGCAGCCCGGGACTAGCGGGAGCGATGCATACGCAGTATTTT.

V is TRBV2 and J is TRBJ2-3; perhaps TRBD2 as D (6 bases). Germline V gives CDR1 SNHLY, CDR2 FYNNEI. The ends were cut back, 8 bases at V and 0 bases at J, with 9 bases in the middle. This CDR3 contains 13 residues. The CDR3 sequence: CASRGLSTDTQYF. CDR3 in DNA: TGTGCCAGCCGGGGACTTAGCACAGATACGCAGTATTTT.

The gene calls are TRBV7-3 and TRBJ1-1, with 8 bases aligning to TRBD1. In germline, CDR1 is SGHTA, CDR2 FQGTGA. The junction had 13 bases not matched to a gene; V was cut back by 3 bases and J by 7 bases. CDR3 length equals 16 residues. The CDR3 sequence: CASSFGTGPLTSEAFF. The CDR3 DNA reads as TGTGCCAGCAGCTTTGGGACAGGTCCCTTGACAAGTGAAGCTTTCTTT.